These 8 T cell receptor beta chains were sequenced from one sample in a study of blood T cell repertoires in COVID-19. Here immunoSEQ multiplex PCR was the method, and the copy in TCRdb shows in-frame clones only, minus some. The table has approximately 470,000 clones, roughly 87% seen once. The sample was PBMCs or T cells enriched from blood (not recorded which). These receptors were collected from a woman between 18 and 29 years old who had recovered from COVID-19.

The chain links TRBV13 to TRBJ2-5, with D perhaps matching TRBD1 (6 bases). From germline, CDR1 is PRHDT and CDR2 FYEKMQ (reference sequence). CDR3 length: 13 residues. V was shortened by 3 bases and J by 5 bases, with 10 bases between the two germline ends. DNA of the CDR3: TGTGCCAGCAGCTTGGGGCAGGGGGAGACCCAGTACTTC. Amino acids: CASSLGQGETQYF.

The genes are TRBV24-1 and TRBJ2-1, with TRBD1 identical over 8 bases. The CDR3 totals 14 residues. The V and J ends lost 9 bases and 7 bases, in that order; junction bases with no gene match: 10. The V gene's germline CDR1 is KGHDR and CDR2 SFDVKD. Written as DNA, the CDR3 is TGTGCCACCGGACAGGGACAGGCTTCTAATGAGCAGTTCTTC. Encoded protein: CATGQGQASNEQFF.

The genes are TRBV28 and TRBJ2-4, with TRBD1 matching over 7 bases. V lost 5 bases, J lost 7 bases, and 11 bases stayed unmatched. This CDR3 contains 15 residues. Germline CDR1 and CDR2: MDHEN and SYDVKM. CDR3 region: CASSPSGTAVNIQYF. CDR3 bases: TGTGCCAGCAGTCCCTCCGGGACAGCGGTGAACATTCAGTACTTC.

The chain employs TRBV12-3 or TRBV12-4 and TRBJ1-4, with D unresolved. The CDR3 length is 12 residues. Between the trimmed V and J ends, which lost 5 bases and 2 bases, there was a span of 3 bases. The CDR3 spells CASSLTNEKLFF. The DNA of the CDR3 is TGTGCCAGCAGTCTCACTAATGAAAAACTGTTTTTT.

This clone was seen a single time. V is TRBV12-5 and J is TRBJ1-4; D unclear. Trimming pared 2 bases from V and 3 bases from J, leaving 4 bases between. CDR3 length equals 13 residues. CDR1 and CDR2 from the germline V gene are LGHNT and FRNRAP. The DNA of the CDR3 is TGTGCTAGTGGTTTGCCCTCTAATGAAAAACTGTTTTTT. Its protein product is CASGLPSNEKLFF.

The V and J genes are TRBV11-2 and TRBJ1-1; 9 nucleotides agree with TRBD1. After removal of 5 bases from V and 11 bases from J, the junction contained 12 bases not matched to a gene. The CDR3 extends over 14 amino acids. Germline loops: CDR1 SGHAT, CDR2 FQNNGV. The CDR3 sequence: CASSNAGTGIRAFF. CDR3 nucleotide sequence: TGTGCCAGCAGCAACGCCGGGACAGGGATTCGGGCTTTCTTT.

The chain recombines TRBV25-1 with TRBJ2-7; TRBD2 is a possible D gene (6 bases). Trimming took off 6 bases at V and 0 bases at J, with 15 bases between the two ends. The germline V gene encodes CDR1 MGHDK and CDR2 SYGVNS. CDR3 length equals 15 residues. CDR3 nucleotides: TGTGCCAGCAGCCCACCCGGGACTCTCTCCTACGAGCAGTACTTC. Amino acid sequence: CASSPPGTLSYEQYF.

This sequence joins TRBV28 and TRBJ2-2; 7 positions agree with TRBD2. The CDR3 sequence is 20 residues long. Germline values: CDR1 MDHEN, CDR2 SYDVKM. V was clipped by 7 bases and J by 0 bases; unmatched bases: 20. CDR3 residues: CASISILRAAGRSNTGELFF. The CDR3 DNA reads as TGTGCCAGCATATCAATTTTAAGGGCAGCGGGGAGGTCGAACACCGGGGAGCTGTTTTTT.